These T cell receptor beta chains were read from a single sample in a study of blood T cell repertoires in COVID-19. This table comes from immunoSEQ multiplex PCR, and its TCRdb copy is limited to in-frame clones, with some not included. The data show 100,000 to 150,000 clones, with approximately 87% seen just once and more than 3.5% held by the top ten. Sequencing was carried out using peripheral blood. These receptors were collected from a woman aged 55-75 years with acute or convalescent COVID-19. The CDR3 runs from the conserved cysteine through the conserved F or W. Each record gives: D gene, J gene, V gene, clone size, CDR3 DNA, CDR3 protein. The D gene is left open where the match is weak. Rows may omit the clone size; those that give it use once, few, many or a size class.

d_call: -; j_call: TRBJ1-2; v_call: TRBV3-1/TRBV3-2; clone_size: -; cdr3_nt: TGTGCCAGCAGCCAAATAACAGGTACCGACGGCTACACCTTC; cdr3_aa: CASSQITGTDGYTF
d_call: -; j_call: TRBJ2-6; v_call: TRBV4-1; clone_size: -; cdr3_nt: TGCGCCAGCAGCGTTACAGGGAACGGGGCCAACGTCCTGACTTTC; cdr3_aa: CASSVTGNGANVLTF
d_call: -; j_call: TRBJ2-5; v_call: TRBV28; clone_size: few; cdr3_nt: TGTGCCAGCAGTAGAAGGGGGATCCAAGAGACCCAGTACTTC; cdr3_aa: CASSRRGIQETQYF
d_call: TRBD1; j_call: TRBJ1-2; v_call: TRBV9; clone_size: -; cdr3_nt: TGTGCCAGCAGCCCCCGGACAGGGGCCAACTATGGCTACACCTTC; cdr3_aa: CASSPRTGANYGYTF
d_call: TRBD2; j_call: TRBJ2-2; v_call: TRBV11-3; clone_size: few; cdr3_nt: TGTGCCAGCAGCTTACTAGCGGGATCCGGGGAGCTGTTTTTT; cdr3_aa: CASSLLAGSGELFF
d_call: TRBD1; j_call: TRBJ2-7; v_call: TRBV7-8; clone_size: -; cdr3_nt: TGTGCCAGCAGTTCAACGACAGGGGTTGGGAACGAGCAGTACTTC; cdr3_aa: CASSSTTGVGNEQYF
d_call: -; j_call: TRBJ1-1; v_call: TRBV6-5; clone_size: -; cdr3_nt: TGTGCCAGCAGTTGGGGGGTCGGCACTGAAGCTTTCTTT; cdr3_aa: CASSWGVGTEAFF
d_call: -; j_call: TRBJ1-1; v_call: TRBV23-1; clone_size: few; cdr3_nt: TGCGCCAGCAGTCCCTGCAGGGGAAATGAAGCTTTCTTT; cdr3_aa: CASSPCRGNEAFF
d_call: TRBD1; j_call: TRBJ2-1; v_call: TRBV9; clone_size: -; cdr3_nt: TGTGCCAGCAGCGTGGACAGGGGAAGAAATGAGCAGTTCTTC; cdr3_aa: CASSVDRGRNEQFF
d_call: TRBD1; j_call: TRBJ1-4; v_call: TRBV5-5; clone_size: few; cdr3_nt: TGTGCCAGCAGCCCGGGACAGGGGCGTGAAAAACTGTTTTTT; cdr3_aa: CASSPGQGREKLFF
d_call: -; j_call: TRBJ1-2; v_call: TRBV7-2; clone_size: -; cdr3_nt: TGTGCCAGCAGCTTAGCCTCCTGGTCAGGGTCGAGTGGCTACACCTTC; cdr3_aa: CASSLASWSGSSGYTF
d_call: TRBD2; j_call: TRBJ2-3; v_call: TRBV3-1/TRBV3-2; clone_size: -; cdr3_nt: TGTGCCAGCAGCCAAGGGGGACTAGCGACAGATACGCAGTATTTT; cdr3_aa: CASSQGGLATDTQYF
d_call: -; j_call: TRBJ2-5; v_call: TRBV15; clone_size: -; cdr3_nt: TGTGCCACCAGCAGAGATGTTGGAAGCGGGACATTGAAAGAGACCCAGTACTTC; cdr3_aa: CATSRDVGSGTLKETQYF
d_call: TRBD2; j_call: TRBJ2-3; v_call: TRBV10-3; clone_size: -; cdr3_nt: TGTGCCACCGCCGATGGCGGGGGTTCCGATACGCAGTATTTT; cdr3_aa: CATADGGGSDTQYF
d_call: -; j_call: TRBJ2-5; v_call: TRBV2; clone_size: -; cdr3_nt: TGTGCCAGCAGTTTACAGGGCAAGGAGACCCAGTACTTC; cdr3_aa: CASSLQGKETQYF
d_call: TRBD2; j_call: TRBJ2-1; v_call: TRBV3-1/TRBV3-2; clone_size: -; cdr3_nt: TGTGCCAGCAGCCAAACGGGCGGGGGGCTTTACAATGAGCAGTTCTTC; cdr3_aa: CASSQTGGGLYNEQFF
d_call: -; j_call: TRBJ1-2; v_call: TRBV28; clone_size: -; cdr3_nt: TGTGCCAGTATCGCGACAAACAACTATGGCTACACCTTC; cdr3_aa: CASIATNNYGYTF
d_call: -; j_call: TRBJ2-3; v_call: TRBV4-1; clone_size: -; cdr3_nt: TGCGCCAGCAGCCAAGTGCCAGGCCCAGATACGCAGTATTTT; cdr3_aa: CASSQVPGPDTQYF
d_call: -; j_call: TRBJ2-2; v_call: TRBV7-8; clone_size: -; cdr3_nt: TGTGCCAGCAGCATGACAGCCGGGGAGCTGTTTTTT; cdr3_aa: CASSMTAGELFF
d_call: TRBD1; j_call: TRBJ1-5; v_call: TRBV7-8; clone_size: few; cdr3_nt: TGTGCCAGCAGCTTCGGCGGACAGGGCGGCAATCAGCCCCAGCATTTT; cdr3_aa: CASSFGGQGGNQPQHF
d_call: -; j_call: TRBJ1-1; v_call: TRBV7-8; clone_size: -; cdr3_nt: TGTGCCAGCAGCTTAGATTCCGGGGGGGGCACTGAAGCTTTCTTT; cdr3_aa: CASSLDSGGGTEAFF
d_call: TRBD2; j_call: TRBJ2-7; v_call: TRBV16; clone_size: -; cdr3_nt: TGTGCCAGCAGCCAATTCTCGACTAGCCGTCTTATAGAGCAGTACTTC; cdr3_aa: CASSQFSTSRLIEQYF
d_call: -; j_call: TRBJ2-2; v_call: TRBV4-2; clone_size: -; cdr3_nt: TGTGCCAGCAGCCAAGTGATCAGGGGACGGGCCGGGGAGCTGTTTTTT; cdr3_aa: CASSQVIRGRAGELFF
d_call: TRBD1; j_call: TRBJ1-2; v_call: TRBV6-6; clone_size: -; cdr3_nt: TGTGCCAGCAGCCACGGGACAGGGGTCTATGGCTACACCTTC; cdr3_aa: CASSHGTGVYGYTF
d_call: -; j_call: TRBJ2-3; v_call: TRBV5-8; clone_size: -; cdr3_nt: TGTGCCAGCAGCTTGGTGGGACTCGCGCTTGGGATCGATACGCAGTATTTT; cdr3_aa: CASSLVGLALGIDTQYF
d_call: -; j_call: TRBJ1-5; v_call: TRBV28; clone_size: -; cdr3_nt: TGTGCCAGCAGTACCCGGCGGGGTAACAATCAGCCCCAGCATTTT; cdr3_aa: CASSTRRGNNQPQHF
d_call: -; j_call: TRBJ2-1; v_call: TRBV19; clone_size: -; cdr3_nt: TGTGCCAGTAGTGGCAGGGATACGAGCTCCTACAATGAGCAGTTCTTC; cdr3_aa: CASSGRDTSSYNEQFF
d_call: TRBD1; j_call: TRBJ1-2; v_call: TRBV29-1; clone_size: -; cdr3_nt: TGCAGCGTTAGGGGACAGGGCCAGGGTGGCTACACCTTC; cdr3_aa: CSVRGQGQGGYTF
d_call: -; j_call: TRBJ2-4; v_call: TRBV6-1; clone_size: -; cdr3_nt: TGTGCCAGCAGTGAAGTCGGGGTAGCCAAAAACATTCAGTACTTC; cdr3_aa: CASSEVGVAKNIQYF
d_call: -; j_call: TRBJ2-2; v_call: TRBV5-1; clone_size: -; cdr3_nt: TGCGCCAGCTCCGACAGGCAGAACACCGGGGAGCTGTTTTTT; cdr3_aa: CASSDRQNTGELFF
d_call: -; j_call: TRBJ1-2; v_call: TRBV23-1; clone_size: -; cdr3_nt: TGCGCCAGCAGTCGCCAGACAACCTATGGCTACACCTTC; cdr3_aa: CASSRQTTYGYTF
d_call: -; j_call: TRBJ1-1; v_call: TRBV18; clone_size: -; cdr3_nt: TGTGCCAGCTCACGCGCAGGTCCAGAGGGCACTGAAGCTTTCTTT; cdr3_aa: CASSRAGPEGTEAFF